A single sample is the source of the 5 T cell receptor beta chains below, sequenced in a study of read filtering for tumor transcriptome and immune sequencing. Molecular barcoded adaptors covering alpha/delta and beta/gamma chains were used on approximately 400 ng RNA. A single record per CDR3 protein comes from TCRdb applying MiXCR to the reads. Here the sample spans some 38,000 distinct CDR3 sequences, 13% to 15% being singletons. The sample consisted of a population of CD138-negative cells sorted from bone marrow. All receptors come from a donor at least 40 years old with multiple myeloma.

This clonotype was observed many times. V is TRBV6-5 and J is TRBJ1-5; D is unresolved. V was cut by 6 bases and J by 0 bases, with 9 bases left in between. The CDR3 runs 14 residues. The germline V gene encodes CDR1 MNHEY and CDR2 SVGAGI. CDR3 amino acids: CASRNLGSNQPQHF. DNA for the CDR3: TGTGCCAGCAGAAACTTGGGTAGCAATCAGCCCCAGCATTTT.

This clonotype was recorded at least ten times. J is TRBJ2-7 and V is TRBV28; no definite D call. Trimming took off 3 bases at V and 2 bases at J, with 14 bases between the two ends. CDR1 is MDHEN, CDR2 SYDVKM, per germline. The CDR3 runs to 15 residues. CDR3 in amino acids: CASSFERNRPYEQYF. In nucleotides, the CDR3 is TGTGCCAGCAGTTTTGAGAGGAACCGACCCTACGAGCAGTACTTC.

The CDR3 spells CASSQVVSYEQYF. The CDR3 DNA is TGTGCCAGCAGCCAGGTTGTCTCCTACGAGCAGTACTTC. V is TRBV4-2 and J is TRBJ2-7; D unresolved. This CDR3 contains 13 residues. The germline V and J ends were trimmed by 3 bases and 0 bases, with 6 bases remaining between them. Germline V gene lookup returns CDR1 LGHNA and CDR2 YNFKEQ.

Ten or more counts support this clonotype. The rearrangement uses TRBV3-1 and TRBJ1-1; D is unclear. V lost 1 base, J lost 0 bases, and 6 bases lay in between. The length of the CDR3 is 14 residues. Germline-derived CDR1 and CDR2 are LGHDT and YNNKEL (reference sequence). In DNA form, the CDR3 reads TGTGCCAGCAGCCAAGTGGCGGTGAACACTGAAGCTTTCTTT. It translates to CASSQVAVNTEAFF.

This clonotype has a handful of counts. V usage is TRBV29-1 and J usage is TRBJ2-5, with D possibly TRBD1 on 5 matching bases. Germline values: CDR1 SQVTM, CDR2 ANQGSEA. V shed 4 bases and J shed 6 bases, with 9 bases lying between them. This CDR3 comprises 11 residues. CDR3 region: CSVVKDKTQYF. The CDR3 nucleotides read TGCAGCGTTGTTAAGGACAAGACCCAGTACTTC.